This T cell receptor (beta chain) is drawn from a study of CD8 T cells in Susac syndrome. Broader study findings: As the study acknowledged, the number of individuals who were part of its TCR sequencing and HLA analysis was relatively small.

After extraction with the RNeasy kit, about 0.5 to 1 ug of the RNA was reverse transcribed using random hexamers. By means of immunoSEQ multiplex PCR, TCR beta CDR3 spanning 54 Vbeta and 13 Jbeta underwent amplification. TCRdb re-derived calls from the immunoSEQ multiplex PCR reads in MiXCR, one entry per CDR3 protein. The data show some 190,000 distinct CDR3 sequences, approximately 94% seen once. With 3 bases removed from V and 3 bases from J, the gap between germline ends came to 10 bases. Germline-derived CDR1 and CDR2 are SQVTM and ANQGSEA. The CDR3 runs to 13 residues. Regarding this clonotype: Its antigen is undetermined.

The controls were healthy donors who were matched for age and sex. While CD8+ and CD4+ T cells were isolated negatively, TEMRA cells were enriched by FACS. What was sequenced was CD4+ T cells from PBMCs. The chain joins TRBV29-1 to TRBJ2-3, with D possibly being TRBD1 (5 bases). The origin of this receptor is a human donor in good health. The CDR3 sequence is CSVDPQGTDTQYF. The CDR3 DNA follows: TGCAGCGTTGACCCCCAGGGAACAGATACGCAGTATTTT.